Presented here are 17 T cell receptor beta chains from one specimen sequenced in a study of cytomegalovirus exposure and HLA in healthy donors. This PCR relied on a set of 60 Vbeta primers and 13 Jbeta primers. Clones were read by immunoSEQ multiplex PCR, and TCRdb kept only the in-frame ones, dropping some. The table shows 180,000 or so clones, with around 78% occurring only once. The sequenced material came from PBMCs. The receptors stem from a man between 18 and 29 years old in good health and CMV-seronegative.

The CDR3 here is CASSLRGQGYEQYF. DNA of the CDR3: TGTGCCAGCAGCTTAAGGGGACAGGGCTACGAGCAGTACTTC. V usage is TRBV7-9 and J usage is TRBJ2-7; 9 bases map to TRBD1. The CDR3 totals 14 residues. Germline-derived CDR1 and CDR2 are SEHNR and FQNEAQ (reference sequence). Unmatched junction bases numbered 2, after V lost 2 bases and J lost 3 bases. Filled out from reference TRBV7-9 and TRBJ2-7, the complete variable domain reads DTGVSQNPRHKITKRGQNVTFRCDPISEHNRLYWYRQTLGQGPEFLTYFQNEAQLEKSRLLSDRFSAERPKGSFSTLEIQRTEQGDSAMYLCASSLRGQGYEQYFGPGTRLTVT.

The chain combines TRBV6-5 with TRBJ2-2; 7 positions agree with TRBD1. Germline CDR1 is MNHEY and CDR2 is SVGAGI. Trimming took 2 bases from V and 3 from J; bases not matched to a gene: 3. This CDR3 spans 15 amino acids. The CDR3 DNA is TGTGCCAGCAGTTACGAGGGGGCGGACACCGGGGAGCTGTTTTTT. Translation: CASSYEGADTGELFF.

This chain connects TRBV7-2 to TRBJ1-4, with D unresolved. This CDR3 spans 15 amino acids. V lost 7 bases, J lost 7 bases, and 19 bases lay in between. Germline lookup yields CDR1 SGHTA and CDR2 FQGNSA. In DNA form, the CDR3 reads TGTGCCAGCAACTCCAGAGGACTCCTAATTGAAAAACTGTTTTTT. Its protein product is CASNSRGLLIEKLFF.

The chain couples TRBV15 to TRBJ2-1; D may be TRBD2 (6 bases). Germline CDR1 and CDR2: LNHNV and YYDKDF (reference sequence). The CDR3 runs 13 residues. With 4 bases removed from V and 9 bases from J, the gap between germline ends came to 13 bases. In DNA form, the CDR3 reads TGTGCCACCAGCACGACTAGACTGGGTGAGCAGTTCTTC. Its translation is CATSTTRLGEQFF. The full variable domain, in which reference TRBV15 and TRBJ2-1 provide the parts outside the CDR3, is DAMVIQNPRYQVTQFGKPVTLSCSQTLNHNVMYWYQQKSSQAPKLLFHYYDKDFNNEADTPDNFQSRRPNTSFCFLDIRSPGLGDTAMYLCATSTTRLGEQFFGPGTRLTVL.

The chain is built from TRBV5-8 and TRBJ1-1; 7 bases fit TRBD1. The CDR3 covers 13 residues. Germline loops: CDR1 SGHTS, CDR2 YDEGEE. Unmatched junction bases numbered 3, after V lost 3 bases and J lost 4 bases. The CDR3 DNA reads TGTGCCAGCAGCTCTACAGGGGCCACTGAAGCTTTCTTT. This sequence encodes CASSSTGATEAFF.

The chain links TRBV28 to TRBJ1-5, with a weak D call TRBD1 (5 bases). The CDR3 has 15 residues. V lost 1 base and J lost 6, with 13 bases in between. Germline V lookup: CDR1 MDHEN, CDR2 SYDVKM. CDR3 loop: CASSLYGGDGQPQHF. The CDR3 DNA sequence: TGTGCCAGCAGTTTATATGGAGGGGATGGTCAGCCCCAGCATTTT.

The V and J genes are TRBV7-9 and TRBJ1-5, with TRBD1 matching over 7 bases. The V gene's germline CDR1 is SEHNR and CDR2 FQNEAQ (reference sequence). After removal of 5 bases from V and 3 bases from J, the junction contained 4 bases not matched to a gene. The CDR3 has 14 residues. This CDR3 reads CASSPGGNNQPQHF. Written as DNA, the CDR3 is TGTGCCAGCAGCCCAGGGGGTAACAATCAGCCCCAGCATTTT.

This clone was observed once. The chain joins TRBV20-1 to TRBJ1-2; no firm D call. The CDR3 is made up of 11 amino acids. Germline CDR1 reads DFQATT; CDR2 reads SNEGSKA (reference sequence). Trimming removed 6 bases at V and 3 bases at J, with 8 bases between. CDR3 bases: TGCAGTGCCGCCAGGTACTATGGCTACACCTTC. It encodes CSAARYYGYTF.

The chain is built from TRBV6-1 and TRBJ1-2; weak D call: TRBD1 (5 bases). Trimming pared 2 bases from V and 5 bases from J, leaving 9 bases between. Germline CDR1 MNHNS, CDR2 SASEGT. The CDR3 totals 13 residues. The CDR3 reads CASSERTSYGYTF. The CDR3 bases are TGTGCCAGCAGTGAAAGGACAAGTTATGGCTACACCTTC.

The chain links TRBV5-7 to TRBJ2-1, with 8 bases that match TRBD1. TRBV5-7 is assigned to the ORF class and has an uncertain function. V trimming: 3 bases; J trimming: 6 bases; junction bases outside the gene matches: 14. The CDR3 loop spans 17 amino acids. CDR3 coding DNA: TGTGCCAGCAGCTCGATTCCCGGCAGGGGGCCCTGCAATGAGCAGTTCTTC. This encodes CASSSIPGRGPCNEQFF.

The gene calls are TRBV30 and TRBJ2-1; the match to TRBD1 covers 7 bases. The CDR3 consists of 14 residues. Germline-derived CDR1 and CDR2 are GTSNPN and SVGIG (reference sequence). The V segment lost 6 bases and the J segment 6 bases; nucleotides outside the gene matches: 11. CDR3 in amino acids: CACQQGIIVNEQFF. DNA for the CDR3: TGTGCCTGCCAACAGGGGATAATTGTCAATGAGCAGTTCTTC.

The rearrangement joins TRBV11-2 to TRBJ2-1, with 10 bases lining up with TRBD2. The CDR3 covers 14 residues. J gave up 7 bases and V 3 bases, and 3 bases lay outside the gene matches. Germline V gives CDR1 SGHAT, CDR2 FQNNGV. The CDR3 bases are TGTGCCAGCAGCTTTAGCGGGGGGAAAAATGAGCAGTTCTTC. This encodes CASSFSGGKNEQFF.

V gene TRBV29-1 combines with J gene TRBJ1-3; tentative D call: TRBD1 (5 bases). CDR1 and CDR2 from the germline V gene are SQVTM and ANQGSEA. This CDR3 has 13 residues. V lost 7 bases and J 4 bases, leaving 14 bases between the germline ends. CDR3 coding DNA: TGCAGCGCCAGATGGGGGGTAGGAAACACCATATATTTT. Translating it yields CSARWGVGNTIYF.

The rearrangement uses TRBV6-5 and TRBJ1-1; D is unclear. The V gene's germline CDR1 is MNHEY and CDR2 SVGAGI. The CDR3 contains 15 residues. The germline V and J ends were trimmed by 7 bases and 3 bases, with 18 bases remaining between them. CDR3 nucleotide sequence: TGTGCCAGCATTACCCCGGGTCTCTTCCACACTGAAGCTTTCTTT. Encoded protein: CASITPGLFHTEAFF.

The chain couples TRBV15 to TRBJ1-5; TRBD1 is a possible D gene (5 bases). The V end lost 5 bases, the J end lost 7 bases, and 18 bases lay between the germline ends. Germline V gene sequence: CDR1 LNHNV, CDR2 YYDKDF (reference sequence). This CDR3 has 15 residues. The CDR3 nucleotides read TGTGCCACCAGCGGAGGGACGGCGGGGATCCAGCCCCAGCATTTT. Amino acid sequence: CATSGGTAGIQPQHF.

The chain is built from TRBV7-9 and TRBJ2-1, with TRBD2 as a possible D gene (6 bases). From germline, CDR1 is SEHNR and CDR2 FQNEAQ (reference sequence). The CDR3 has 14 amino acids. The germline V and J ends were trimmed by 5 bases and 2 bases, with 10 bases remaining between them. CDR3 in DNA: TGTGCCAGCAGCCCGGGACTCCCCTACAATGAGCAGTTCTTC. It translates to CASSPGLPYNEQFF.

The V and J genes are TRBV2 and TRBJ2-7, with TRBD2 matching over 10 bases. This CDR3 region has 14 residues. Germline V gene sequence: CDR1 SNHLY, CDR2 FYNNEI. V lost 4 bases and J lost 3; bases outside the gene matches: 3. CDR3 region: CASSGTSGNYEQYF. CDR3 DNA sequence: TGTGCCAGCAGTGGGACTAGCGGTAACTACGAGCAGTACTTC.